This TCR beta chain was recovered during a study of CD8+ T cells in alopecia areata. Study-wide results and limits: Normal scalp showed lower clonality than lesional scalp, especially alopecia totalis/universalis.

Extracted RNA was reverse transcribed, and the resulting cDNA served as sequencing template. Assay: immunoSEQ multiplex PCR; the TCRdb copy retains only in-frame clones and omits some. The data hold 150,000 to 200,000 clones, with about three fifths observed a single time. Germline V gene sequence: CDR1 SGHAT, CDR2 FQNNGV. After removal of 0 bases from V and 3 bases from J, the junction contained 5 bases not matched to a gene. The CDR3 length is 16 residues. Specified treatment: oral pan-JAK inhibitor, 5-10 mg twice daily. A word on this clone: Its antigen is not known.

This chain joins TRBV11-2 and TRBJ2-7; 10 bases agree with TRBD1. This TCR came from a human donor with alopecia areata. The source material was CD4+ T cells sorted from blood, sampled at week 4, from a patient treated with tofacitinib. Here the CDR3 reads CASSLDLGQGFYEQYF. The DNA for the CDR3 is TGTGCCAGCAGCTTAGATCTGGGACAGGGGTTCTACGAGCAGTACTTC.